This T cell receptor (beta chain) was observed in a study of human T cells and chemical hapten exposure. About the research overall: Small pooled library volume differences chiefly drove per-sample TCR yield variation.

TCRdb independently ran MiXCR on the RACE reads; one entry per CDR3 protein. The sample carries fewer than 400,000 distinct CDR3 sequences, approximately 6.3% recorded once. There are many counts of this clonotype. The junction shows a germline mismatch at one end, possibly a read error. Specified time point: patch test 1, 2 weeks after DPC sensitization. Stated treatment: therapeutic diphenylcyclopropenone sensitization with weekly scalp DPC. Germline loops: CDR1 SGDLS, CDR2 YYNGEE. This CDR3 has 13 amino acids. The source material was whole blood, sampled in connection with sensitization to the hapten diphenylcyclopropenone (DPC). The chain links TRBV9 to TRBJ2-3; TRBD2 matches at 12 bases. This TCR was sampled from a woman aged 18 to 35 with alopecia areata. Some clones in this sample may be carry-over from other donors' samples. The CDR3 DNA sequence: TGTGCCAGCAGCGTCGCCGGGACTAGCGGGCTTGTTTTT. It translates to CASSVAGTSGLVF.